The 3 T cell receptor beta chains below come from one sample, sequenced in a study of T cell changes during pregnancy in multiple sclerosis. Assay used: immunoSEQ multiplex PCR; TCRdb lists only in-frame clones, some missing. The repertoire holds some 97,000 clones, with 90% to 95% as singletons. Sequencing was performed on peripheral blood, taken in the second trimester of pregnancy. The receptors were gathered from a female donor with multiple sclerosis, enrolled in a pregnancy study.

The V gene is TRBV28, the J gene TRBJ1-5; D not certain. Germline CDR1 is MDHEN and CDR2 is SYDVKM. The CDR3 consists of 12 residues. Trimming removed 6 bases at V and 3 bases at J, with 6 bases between. The chain's CDR3 is CASRQTNQPQHF. The CDR3 coding sequence is TGTGCCAGCAGACAGACCAATCAGCCCCAGCATTTT.

This clone was picked up one time. The genes are TRBV6-5 and TRBJ1-4, with D maybe TRBD1 (6 bases). Trimming took 4 bases from V and 10 from J, leaving 22 bases between them. Germline V gene lookup returns CDR1 MNHEY and CDR2 SVGAGI. This CDR3 spans 16 amino acids. CDR3 coding DNA: TGTGCCAGCAGTTCCTGGGCGGGGGGCCCAGACGGAAAACTGTTTTTT. Its translation: CASSSWAGGPDGKLFF.

The rearrangement joins TRBV13 to TRBJ1-2; D remains ambiguous. Germline values: CDR1 PRHDT, CDR2 FYEKMQ (reference sequence). The V end lost 6 bases, the J end lost 1 base, and 9 bases lay between the germline ends. The CDR3 is made up of 13 amino acids. The CDR3 DNA sequence: TGTGCCAGCAGGGTACCGGGTAACTATGGCTACACCTTC. Translation gives CASRVPGNYGYTF.